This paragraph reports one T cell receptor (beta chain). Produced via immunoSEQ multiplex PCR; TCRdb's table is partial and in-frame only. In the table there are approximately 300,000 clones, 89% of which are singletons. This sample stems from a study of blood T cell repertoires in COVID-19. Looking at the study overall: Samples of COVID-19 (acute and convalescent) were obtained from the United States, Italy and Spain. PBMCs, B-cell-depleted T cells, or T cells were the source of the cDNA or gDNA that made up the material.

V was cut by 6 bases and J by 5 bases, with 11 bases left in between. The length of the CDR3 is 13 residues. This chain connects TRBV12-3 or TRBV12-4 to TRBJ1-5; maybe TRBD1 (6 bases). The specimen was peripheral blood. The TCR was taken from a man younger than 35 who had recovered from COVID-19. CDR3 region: CASSLTGYQPQHF. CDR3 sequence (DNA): TGTGCCAGCAGCCTAACAGGGTATCAGCCCCAGCATTTT.